The 18 T cell receptor beta chains below were found in one sample sequenced in a study of blood T cells in healthy people across ages. A sample-barcoded 5' primer and a J-beta primer mix were used in a second PCR of about 7 to 12 cycles. MiXCR was run by TCRdb on the 5' RACE reads, yielding one entry per CDR3 protein. The sample shows fewer than 1,000,000 distinct CDR3 sequences, about 45% of them seen only once. The sample was blood. Source of these receptors: a man older than 75 in good health.

The genes are TRBV12-3 or TRBV12-4 and TRBJ2-3; 10 bases are a match to TRBD1. V dropped 5 bases and J dropped 0; count of bases not matched to a gene: 8. The CDR3 spans 17 residues. The CDR3 DNA follows: TGTGCCAGCAGTCCCCGGGACAGGGGTCTTAGCACAGATACGCAGTATTTT. It yields the protein CASSPRDRGLSTDTQYF.

The rearrangement uses TRBV2 and TRBJ2-1; TRBD2 aligns across 14 bases. Trimming removed 6 bases from V and 8 bases from J; junction bases left unmatched: 3. The germline V gene has CDR1 SNHLY and CDR2 FYNNEI. The CDR3 totals 14 residues. The CDR3 DNA reads as TGTGCCAGCAGGACTAGCGGGGGGGCCGATGAGCAGTTCTTC. As protein: CASRTSGGADEQFF.

The CDR3: CASSQTFSSNTEAFF. In DNA form, the CDR3 reads TGTGCCAGCAGCCAAACTTTCAGTTCGAACACTGAAGCTTTCTTT. The chain employs TRBV3-1 and TRBJ1-1; D remains unclear. Trimming shortened V by 2 bases and J by 1 base, and 11 bases separated the two germline ends. Germline CDR1 is LGHDT and CDR2 is YNNKEL (reference sequence). There are 15 residues in the CDR3.

On this clonotype itself: This may be a read error: a much more frequent sequence differs by one nucleotide. The chain has TRBV27 and TRBJ2-3; D assignment may be TRBD1 or TRBD2 (5 bases each). CDR1 and CDR2 from the germline V gene are MNHEY and SMNVEV (reference sequence). Between the trimmed V and J ends, which lost 3 bases and 0 bases, there was a span of 13 bases. The CDR3 is made up of 16 amino acids. CDR3 DNA: TGTGCCAGCAGTTTCCGGGGACCAGCGAGCACAGATACGCAGTATTTT. Residues: CASSFRGPASTDTQYF.

The chain joins TRBV5-1 to TRBJ2-5, with D unresolved. With 0 bases removed from V and 4 bases from J, the gap between germline ends came to 19 bases. The CDR3 has 17 amino acids. CDR1 and CDR2 from the germline V gene are SGHRS and YFSETQ. CDR3 amino acids: CASSLAGSRVFRETQYF. The CDR3 region has the DNA TGCGCCAGCAGCTTGGCCGGCAGCCGGGTTTTCCGAGAGACCCAGTACTTC.

In DNA form, the CDR3 reads TGTGCCAGCAGGAGTAGGGGCACTTTGAATGAGCAGTTCTTC. Encoded protein: CASRSRGTLNEQFF. The chain recombines TRBV3-1 with TRBJ2-1; possibly TRBD1 for D (5 bases). Germline V gives CDR1 LGHDT, CDR2 YNNKEL (reference sequence). The length of the CDR3 is 14 residues. The V end lost 6 bases, the J end lost 7 bases, and 16 bases lay between the germline ends.

The rearrangement uses TRBV5-1 and TRBJ2-1; unclear D gene. There are 15 residues in the CDR3. V was trimmed by 4 bases and J by 0 bases, leaving 11 bases between them. The germline V gene has CDR1 SGHRS and CDR2 YFSETQ. The CDR3 reads CASSPRPSSYNEQFF. CDR3 coding DNA: TGCGCCAGCAGCCCTCGCCCAAGCTCCTACAATGAGCAGTTCTTC.

In its sample, this clonotype was seen many times. This rearrangement joins TRBV12-3 or TRBV12-4 to TRBJ2-1; TRBD2 aligns across 7 bases. Trimming removed 5 bases from V and 7 bases from J; junction bases left unmatched: 8. This CDR3 contains 14 residues. CDR3: CASSGGVGRNEQFF. CDR3 sequence (DNA): TGTGCCAGCAGTGGGGGGGTCGGGAGGAATGAGCAGTTCTTC.

The rearrangement links TRBV7-2 to TRBJ2-5; TRBD2 matches 8 bases. J gave up 5 bases and V 2 bases, and 10 bases lay outside the gene matches. Germline V gene data show CDR1 as SGHTA and CDR2 as FQGNSA. This CDR3 is built from 16 residues. CDR3 loop: CASSLMRAGEGETQYF. In DNA, the CDR3 is TGTGCCAGCAGCTTAATGAGAGCGGGAGAGGGGGAGACCCAGTACTTC.

This clonotype was counted at least ten times. The chain links TRBV7-2 to TRBJ1-4; D ambiguous. Trimming took 4 bases from V and 8 from J, leaving 17 bases between them. The CDR3 is made up of 15 amino acids. Germline V gives CDR1 SGHTA, CDR2 FQGNSA. The CDR3 loop is CASSSDPTPREKLFF. The DNA for the CDR3 is TGTGCCAGCAGCTCGGACCCTACTCCACGGGAAAAACTGTTTTTT.

V and J are TRBV9 and TRBJ1-1; D remains ambiguous. The CDR3 runs 14 residues. Trimming cost V 2 bases and J 7 bases, with 15 bases left between them. In germline, CDR1 is SGDLS, CDR2 YYNGEE. DNA of the CDR3: TGTGCCAGCAGCGTGAATGTGGACGACCGTGAAGCTTTCTTT. This translates into CASSVNVDDREAFF.

This clonotype has a handful of counts. The chain combines TRBV6-6 with TRBJ2-3; TRBD2 matches at 8 bases. CDR1 and CDR2 (germline): MNHNY, SVGAGI (reference sequence). J lost 1 base, V lost 8 bases, and 5 bases had no gene match. There are 14 residues in the CDR3. The CDR3 protein is CASGAGGRTDTQYF. CDR3 sequence (DNA): TGTGCCAGCGGGGCGGGAGGCCGCACAGATACGCAGTATTTT.

The rearrangement uses TRBV6-1 and TRBJ2-7; no reliable D call. Near its end, the DNA agrees better with TRBJ2-5, so the J call may be wrong. The CDR3 totals 14 residues. Per germline, CDR1 MNHNS and CDR2 SASEGT. CDR3 region: CASTRSDLYETQYF. The CDR3 DNA reads TGTGCCAGCACTAGGTCAGACCTTTATGAGACCCAGTACTTC.

This clonotype was counted only a few times. V gene TRBV27 combines with J gene TRBJ2-1; maybe TRBD2 (5 bases). CDR3 size: 15 residues. The germline V gene has CDR1 MNHEY and CDR2 SMNVEV (reference sequence). The V end lost 5 bases, the J end lost 6 bases, and 17 bases lay between the germline ends. CDR3: CASSTGSLASNEQFF. DNA for the CDR3: TGTGCCAGCAGTACGGGAAGTTTAGCGAGCAATGAGCAGTTCTTC.

V and J are TRBV11-1 and TRBJ2-3; 10 bases fit TRBD2. Germline V gene sequence: CDR1 SGHAT, CDR2 FQDESV (reference sequence). The CDR3 has 15 residues. Unmatched junction bases numbered 8, after V lost 6 bases and J lost 5 bases. The CDR3 DNA reads TGTGCCAGCAGTTTCCCGGGACTAGCGAGAGATACGCAGTATTTT. Its translation is CASSFPGLARDTQYF.

This sequence joins TRBV12-3 or TRBV12-4 and TRBJ2-4; possibly TRBD1 or TRBD2 for D (5 bases each). The J call is in doubt because the DNA end fits TRBJ2-7 better. This CDR3 region has 14 residues. The CDR3 reads CASRGRGRGYEQYF. CDR3 DNA sequence: TGTGCCAGCAGGGGACGGGGAAGGGGCTACGAGCAGTACTTC.

This chain links TRBV10-3 with TRBJ2-7; possible D gene TRBD1, 5 bases. V lost 9 bases, J lost 5 bases, and 17 bases lay in between. This CDR3 has 13 residues. The germline V gene encodes CDR1 ENHRY and CDR2 SYGVKD. CDR3 protein: CAIKKPPRDEQYF. Here the CDR3 DNA reads TGTGCCATTAAGAAACCCCCCAGGGACGAGCAGTACTTC.

Of note for this clonotype: At one of its ends the junction is not consistent with the germline gene, which may arise from a read error. J is TRBJ2-3 and V is TRBV7-2, with a possible D match to TRBD1 (6 bases). The CDR3 sequence is 17 residues long. Per germline, CDR1 SGHTA and CDR2 FQGNSA. CDR3 DNA: TGTGCCGGCAGCTTAAGTTCAGGGGCCAAACTTCTGGATACGCAGTATTTT. It translates to CAGSLSSGAKLLDTQYF.